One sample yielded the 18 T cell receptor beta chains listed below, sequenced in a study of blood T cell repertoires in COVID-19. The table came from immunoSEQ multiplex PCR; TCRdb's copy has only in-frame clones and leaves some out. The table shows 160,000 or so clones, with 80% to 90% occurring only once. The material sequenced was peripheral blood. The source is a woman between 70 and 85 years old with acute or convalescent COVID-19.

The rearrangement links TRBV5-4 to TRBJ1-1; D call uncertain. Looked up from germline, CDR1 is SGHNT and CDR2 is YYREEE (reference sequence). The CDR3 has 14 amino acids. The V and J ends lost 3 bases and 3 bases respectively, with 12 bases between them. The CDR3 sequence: CASSSARAHTEAFF. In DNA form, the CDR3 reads TGTGCCAGCAGCTCTGCGCGGGCGCACACTGAAGCTTTCTTT. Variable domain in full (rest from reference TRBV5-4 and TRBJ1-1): ETGVTQSPTHLIKTRGQQVTLRCSSQSGHNTVSWYQQALGQGPQFIFQYYREEENGRGNFPPRFSGLQFPNYSSELNVNALELDDSALYLCASSSARAHTEAFFGQGTRLTVV.

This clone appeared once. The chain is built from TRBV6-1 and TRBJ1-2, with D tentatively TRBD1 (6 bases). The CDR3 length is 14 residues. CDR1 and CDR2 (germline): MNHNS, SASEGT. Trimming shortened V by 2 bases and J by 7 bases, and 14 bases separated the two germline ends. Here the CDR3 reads CASSENGGAGGYTF. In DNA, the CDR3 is TGTGCCAGCAGTGAAAATGGGGGCGCGGGTGGCTACACCTTC.

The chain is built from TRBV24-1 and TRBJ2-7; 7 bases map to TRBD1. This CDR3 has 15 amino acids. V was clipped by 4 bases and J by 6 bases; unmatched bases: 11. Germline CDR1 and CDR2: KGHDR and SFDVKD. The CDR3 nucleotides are TGTGCCACCAGTGACACCGGGACAGCTCATTTCGAGCAGTACTTC. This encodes CATSDTGTAHFEQYF.

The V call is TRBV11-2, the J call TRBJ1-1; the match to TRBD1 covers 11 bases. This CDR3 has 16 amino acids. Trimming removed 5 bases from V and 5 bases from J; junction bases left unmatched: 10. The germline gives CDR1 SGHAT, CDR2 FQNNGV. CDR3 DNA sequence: TGTGCCAGCAGCCCGATGGGGACAGGGGGGCGGACTGAAGCTTTCTTT. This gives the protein CASSPMGTGGRTEAFF.

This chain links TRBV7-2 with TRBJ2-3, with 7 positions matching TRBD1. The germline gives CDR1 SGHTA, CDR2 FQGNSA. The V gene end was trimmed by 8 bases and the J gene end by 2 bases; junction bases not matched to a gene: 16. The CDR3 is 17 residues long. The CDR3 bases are TGTGCCAGCCGCACGGGACAGAAAGCCAAAGTCACAGATACGCAGTATTTT. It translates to CASRTGQKAKVTDTQYF. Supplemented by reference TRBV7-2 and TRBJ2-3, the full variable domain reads GAGVSQSPSNKVTEKGKDVELRCDPISGHTALYWYRQSLGQGLEFLIYFQGNSAPDKSGLPSDRFSAERTGGSVSTLTIQRTQQEDSAVYLCASRTGQKAKVTDTQYFGPGTRLTVL.

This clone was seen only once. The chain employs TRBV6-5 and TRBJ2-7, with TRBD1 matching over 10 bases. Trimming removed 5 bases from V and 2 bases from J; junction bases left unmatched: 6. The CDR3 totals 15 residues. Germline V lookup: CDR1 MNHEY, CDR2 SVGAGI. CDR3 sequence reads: CASSRDRGVAYEQYF. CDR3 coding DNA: TGTGCCAGCAGTCGGGACAGGGGAGTTGCCTACGAGCAGTACTTC.

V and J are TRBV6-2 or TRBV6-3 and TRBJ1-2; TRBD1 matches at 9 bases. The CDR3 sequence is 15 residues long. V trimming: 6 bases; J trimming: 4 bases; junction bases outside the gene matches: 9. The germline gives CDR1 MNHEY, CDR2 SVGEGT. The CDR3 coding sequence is TGTGCCAGCAGCCACCCGGGACAGGGAAGCTATGGCTACACCTTC. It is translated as CASSHPGQGSYGYTF.

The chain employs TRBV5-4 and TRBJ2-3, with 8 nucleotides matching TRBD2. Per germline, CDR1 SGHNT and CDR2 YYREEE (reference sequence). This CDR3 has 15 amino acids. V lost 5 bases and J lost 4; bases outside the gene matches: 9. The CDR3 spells CASRLGLGVADTQYF. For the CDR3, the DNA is TGTGCCAGCAGACTGGGACTAGGAGTCGCAGATACGCAGTATTTT.

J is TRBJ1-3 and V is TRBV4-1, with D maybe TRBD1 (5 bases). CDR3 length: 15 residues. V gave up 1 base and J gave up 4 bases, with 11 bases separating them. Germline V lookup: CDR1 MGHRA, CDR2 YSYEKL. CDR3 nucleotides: TGCGCCAGCAGCCAAGCTGGGGGGGAGGGAAACACCATATATTTT. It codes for CASSQAGGEGNTIYF.

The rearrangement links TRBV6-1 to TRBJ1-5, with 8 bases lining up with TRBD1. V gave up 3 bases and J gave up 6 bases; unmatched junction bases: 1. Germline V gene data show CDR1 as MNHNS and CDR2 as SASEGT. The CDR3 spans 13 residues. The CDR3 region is CASSEGQAQPQHF. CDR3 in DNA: TGTGCCAGCAGTGAGGGACAGGCTCAGCCCCAGCATTTT.

CDR3 in amino acids: CATSDPSGRNNEQFF. Written as DNA, the CDR3 is TGTGCCACCAGTGATCCTAGCGGGAGGAATAATGAGCAGTTCTTC. V gene TRBV24-1 combines with J gene TRBJ2-1, with 11 bases that match TRBD2. The germline V gene encodes CDR1 KGHDR and CDR2 SFDVKD. J was trimmed by 7 bases and V by 3 bases; bases with no gene match: 4. The CDR3 is 15 residues long.

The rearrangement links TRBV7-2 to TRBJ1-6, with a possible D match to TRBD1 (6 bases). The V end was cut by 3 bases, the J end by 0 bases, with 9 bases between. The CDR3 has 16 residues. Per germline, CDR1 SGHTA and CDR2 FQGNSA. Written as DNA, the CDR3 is TGTGCCAGCAGCTTGGACAGCAGCTCCTATAATTCACCCCTCCACTTT. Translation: CASSLDSSSYNSPLHF.

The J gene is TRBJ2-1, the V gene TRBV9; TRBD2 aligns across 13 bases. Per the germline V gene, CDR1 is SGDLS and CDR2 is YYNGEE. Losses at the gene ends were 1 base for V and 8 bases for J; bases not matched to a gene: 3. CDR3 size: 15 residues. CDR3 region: CASSVTSGRGDEQFF. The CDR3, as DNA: TGTGCCAGCAGCGTAACTAGCGGGAGGGGCGATGAGCAGTTCTTC.

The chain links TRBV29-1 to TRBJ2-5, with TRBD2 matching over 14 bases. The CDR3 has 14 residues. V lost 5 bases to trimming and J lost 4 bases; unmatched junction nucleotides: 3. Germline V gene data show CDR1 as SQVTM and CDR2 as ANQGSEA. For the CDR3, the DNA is TGCAGCGTTAAGGGACTAGCGGGAGTAGAGACCCAGTACTTC. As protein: CSVKGLAGVETQYF. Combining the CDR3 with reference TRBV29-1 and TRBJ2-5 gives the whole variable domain SAVISQKPSRDICQRGTSLTIQCQVDSQVTMMFWYRQQPGQSLTLIATANQGSEATYESGFVIDKFPISRPNLTFSTLTVSNMSPEDSSIYLCSVKGLAGVETQYFGPGTRLLVL.

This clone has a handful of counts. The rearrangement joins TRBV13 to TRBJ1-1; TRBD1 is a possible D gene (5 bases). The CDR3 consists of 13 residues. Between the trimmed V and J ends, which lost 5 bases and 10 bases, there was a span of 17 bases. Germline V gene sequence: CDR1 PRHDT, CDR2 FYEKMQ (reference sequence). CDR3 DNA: TGTGCCAGCAGCCAGGGCGTCGGCCGAGGAGCTTTCTTT. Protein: CASSQGVGRGAFF. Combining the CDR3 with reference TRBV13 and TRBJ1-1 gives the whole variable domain AAGVIQSPRHLIKEKRETATLKCYPIPRHDTVYWYQQGPGQDPQFLISFYEKMQSDKGSIPDRFSAQQFSDYHSELNMSSLELGDSALYFCASSQGVGRGAFFGQGTRLTVV.

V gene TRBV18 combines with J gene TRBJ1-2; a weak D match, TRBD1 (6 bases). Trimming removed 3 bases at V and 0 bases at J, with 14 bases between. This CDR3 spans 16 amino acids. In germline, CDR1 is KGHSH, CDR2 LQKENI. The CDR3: CASSPRTETSNYGYTF. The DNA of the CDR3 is TGTGCCAGCTCACCCAGGACAGAGACATCTAACTATGGCTACACCTTC. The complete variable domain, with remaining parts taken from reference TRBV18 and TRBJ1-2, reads NAGVMQNPRHLVRRRGQEARLRCSPMKGHSHVYWYRQLPEEGLKFMVYLQKENIIDESGMPKERFSAEFPKEGPSILRIQQVVRGDSAAYFCASSPRTETSNYGYTFGSGTRLTVV.

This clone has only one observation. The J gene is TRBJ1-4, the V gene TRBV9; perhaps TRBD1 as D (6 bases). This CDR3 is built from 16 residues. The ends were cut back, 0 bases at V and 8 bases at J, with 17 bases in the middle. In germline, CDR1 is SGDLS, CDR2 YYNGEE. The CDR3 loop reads CASSVGGGDPLEKLFF. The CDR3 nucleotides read TGTGCCAGCAGCGTAGGAGGGGGGGACCCCTTGGAAAAACTGTTTTTT.

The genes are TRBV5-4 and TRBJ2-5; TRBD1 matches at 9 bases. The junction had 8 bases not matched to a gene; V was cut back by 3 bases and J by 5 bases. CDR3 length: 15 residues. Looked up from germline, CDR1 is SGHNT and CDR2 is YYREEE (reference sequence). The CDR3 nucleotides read TGTGCCAGCAGCTCGAACAGGGGGCTCGGGGAGACCCAGTACTTC. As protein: CASSSNRGLGETQYF.